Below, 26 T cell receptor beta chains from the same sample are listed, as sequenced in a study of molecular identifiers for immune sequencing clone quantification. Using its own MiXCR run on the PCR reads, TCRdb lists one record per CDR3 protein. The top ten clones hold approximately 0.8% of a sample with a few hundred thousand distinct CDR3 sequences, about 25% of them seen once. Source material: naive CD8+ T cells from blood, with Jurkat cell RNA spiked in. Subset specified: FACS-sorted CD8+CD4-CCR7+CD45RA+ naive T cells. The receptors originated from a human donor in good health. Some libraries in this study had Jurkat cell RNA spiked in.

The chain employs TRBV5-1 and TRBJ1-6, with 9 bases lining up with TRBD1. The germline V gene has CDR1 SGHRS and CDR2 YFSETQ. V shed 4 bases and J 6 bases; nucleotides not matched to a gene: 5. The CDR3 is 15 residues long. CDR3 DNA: TGCGCCAGCAGCACGGGGACAGGGTCTAATTCACCCCTCCACTTT. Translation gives CASSTGTGSNSPLHF.

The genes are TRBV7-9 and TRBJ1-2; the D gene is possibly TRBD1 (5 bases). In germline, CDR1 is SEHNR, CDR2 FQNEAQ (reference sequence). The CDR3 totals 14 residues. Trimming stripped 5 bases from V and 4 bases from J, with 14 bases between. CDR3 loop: CASSDGTDLYGYTF. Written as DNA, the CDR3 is TGTGCCAGCAGCGACGGGACGGACCTCTATGGCTACACCTTC.

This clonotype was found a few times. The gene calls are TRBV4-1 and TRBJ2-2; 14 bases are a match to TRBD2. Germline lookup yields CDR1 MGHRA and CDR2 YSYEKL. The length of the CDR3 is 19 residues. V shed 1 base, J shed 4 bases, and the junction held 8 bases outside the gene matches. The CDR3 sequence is CASSQARLAGGRPTGELFF. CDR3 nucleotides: TGCGCCAGCAGCCAAGCCCGACTAGCGGGGGGGAGACCCACCGGGGAGCTGTTTTTT.

CDR3 coding DNA: TGTGCCAGCAGCCCGCGGGCACTCTCCGATGAGCAGTTCTTC. It is translated as CASSPRALSDEQFF. The chain uses TRBV14 and TRBJ2-1; D is possibly TRBD2 (5 bases). The CDR3 runs 14 residues. The V and J ends lost 4 bases and 8 bases respectively, with 15 bases between them. Looked up from germline, CDR1 is SGHDN and CDR2 is FVKESK.

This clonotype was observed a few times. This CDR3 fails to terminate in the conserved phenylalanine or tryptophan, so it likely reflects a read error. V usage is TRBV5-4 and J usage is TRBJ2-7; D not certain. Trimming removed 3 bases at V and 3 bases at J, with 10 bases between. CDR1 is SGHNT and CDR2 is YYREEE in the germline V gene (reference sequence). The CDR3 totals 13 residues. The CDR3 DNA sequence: TGTGCCAGCAGCTCGAGCCCTAGCTACGAGCAGTACCTC. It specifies CASSSSPSYEQYL.

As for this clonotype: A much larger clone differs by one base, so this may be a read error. CDR3 bases: TGTGCCAGCAGTTGGTGGGGGGCCCTAAGCACCTACGAGCAGTACTTC. Protein sequence: CASSWWGALSTYEQYF. This sequence joins TRBV7-2 and TRBJ2-7; D is perhaps TRBD1 or TRBD2 (6 bases each). Germline V CDR1 and CDR2: SGHTA, FQGNSA. Trimming removed 6 bases from V and 2 bases from J, with 20 bases in between. CDR3 size: 16 residues.

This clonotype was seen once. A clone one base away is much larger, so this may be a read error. In DNA, the CDR3 is TGTGCCAGCAGTGAAAGGGACTACAAAGGGACCCAGTACTTC. Protein: CASSERDYKGTQYF. This chain uses TRBV2 with TRBJ2-5; 7 bases fit TRBD2. This CDR3 is 14 amino acids long. Germline CDR1 SNHLY, CDR2 FYNNEI. V was pared by 2 bases and J by 7 bases, with 7 bases of the junction left unmatched.

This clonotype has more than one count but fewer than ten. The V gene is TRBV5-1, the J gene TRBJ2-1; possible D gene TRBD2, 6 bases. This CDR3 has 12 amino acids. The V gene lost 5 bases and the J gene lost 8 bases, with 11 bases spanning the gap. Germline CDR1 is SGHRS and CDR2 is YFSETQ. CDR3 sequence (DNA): TGCGCCAGCAGGTGGAGGGGTGATGAGCAGTTCTTC. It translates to CASRWRGDEQFF.

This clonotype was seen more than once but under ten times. Written as DNA, the CDR3 is TGTGCCAGCAGCCCGGTCGTGACAGGGAGCTCCTACGAGCAGTACTTC. Translated: CASSPVVTGSSYEQYF. The V call is TRBV7-6, the J call TRBJ2-7, with 7 bases identical to TRBD1. V shed 5 bases, J shed 0 bases, and the junction held 10 bases outside the gene matches. The CDR3 is 16 amino acids. The germline gives CDR1 SGHVS, CDR2 FNYEAQ.

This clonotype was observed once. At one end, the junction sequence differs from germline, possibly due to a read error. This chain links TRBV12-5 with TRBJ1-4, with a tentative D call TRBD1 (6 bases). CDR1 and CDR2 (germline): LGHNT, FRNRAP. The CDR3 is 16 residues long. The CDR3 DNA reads TGTGCTAGTGGTCGGCCGGACAGCCCCACTAATGAAAAACTGCTTTTT. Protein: CASGRPDSPTNEKLLF.

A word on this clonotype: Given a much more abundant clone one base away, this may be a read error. The CDR3 spells CASSLYAPGNEQFF. Written as DNA, the CDR3 is TGTGCCAGCAGCTTATATGCTCCGGGCAATGAGCAGTTCTTC. The V and J genes are TRBV11-2 and TRBJ2-1; D unresolved. Per the germline V gene, CDR1 is SGHAT and CDR2 is FQNNGV. Trimming pared 2 bases from V and 6 bases from J, leaving 11 bases between. This CDR3 spans 14 amino acids.

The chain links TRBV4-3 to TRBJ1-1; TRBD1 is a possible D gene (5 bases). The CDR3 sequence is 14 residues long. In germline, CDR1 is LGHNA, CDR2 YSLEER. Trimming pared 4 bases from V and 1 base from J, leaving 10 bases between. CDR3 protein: CASSPSGTNTEAFF. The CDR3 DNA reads TGCGCCAGCAGCCCGTCCGGGACGAACACTGAAGCTTTCTTT.

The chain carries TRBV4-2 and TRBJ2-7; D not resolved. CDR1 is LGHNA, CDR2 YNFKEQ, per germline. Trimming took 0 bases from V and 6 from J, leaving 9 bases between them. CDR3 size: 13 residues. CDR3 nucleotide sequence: TGTGCCAGCAGCCAAGATAAAAACACCGAGCAGTACTTC. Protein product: CASSQDKNTEQYF.

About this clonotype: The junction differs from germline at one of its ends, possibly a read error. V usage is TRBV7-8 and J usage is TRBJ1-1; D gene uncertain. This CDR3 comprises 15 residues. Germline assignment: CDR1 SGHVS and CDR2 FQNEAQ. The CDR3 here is CASSTPSGMNTEALF. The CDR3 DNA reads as TGTGCCAGCAGCACTCCGTCCGGGATGAACACTGAAGCTCTCTTT.

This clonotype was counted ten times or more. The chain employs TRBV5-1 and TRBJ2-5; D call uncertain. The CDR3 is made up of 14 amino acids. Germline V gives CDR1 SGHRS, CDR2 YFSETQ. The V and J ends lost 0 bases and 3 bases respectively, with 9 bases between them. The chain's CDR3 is CASSLVVREETQYF. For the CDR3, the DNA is TGCGCCAGCAGCTTGGTTGTCCGAGAAGAGACCCAGTACTTC.

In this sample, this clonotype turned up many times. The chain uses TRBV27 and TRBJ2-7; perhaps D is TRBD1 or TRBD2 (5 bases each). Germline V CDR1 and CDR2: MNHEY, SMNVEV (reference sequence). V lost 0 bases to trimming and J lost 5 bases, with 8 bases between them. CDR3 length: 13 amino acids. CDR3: CASSLSGAHEQYF. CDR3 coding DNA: TGTGCCAGCAGTTTATCCGGGGCCCACGAGCAGTACTTC.

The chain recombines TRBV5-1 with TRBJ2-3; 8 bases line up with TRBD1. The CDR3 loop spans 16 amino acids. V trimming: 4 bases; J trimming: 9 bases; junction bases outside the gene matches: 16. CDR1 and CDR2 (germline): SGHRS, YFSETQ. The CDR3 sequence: CASSEDSQGAGDTQYF. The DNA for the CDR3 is TGCGCCAGCAGCGAGGACTCCCAGGGGGCGGGCGACACGCAGTATTTT.

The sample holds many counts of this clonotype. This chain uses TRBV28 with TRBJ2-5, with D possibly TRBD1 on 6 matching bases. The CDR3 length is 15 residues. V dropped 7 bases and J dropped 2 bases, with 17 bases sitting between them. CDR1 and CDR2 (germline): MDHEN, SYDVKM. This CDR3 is CASTETGYLQETQYF. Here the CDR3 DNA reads TGTGCCAGCACAGAGACAGGTTATCTTCAAGAGACCCAGTACTTC.

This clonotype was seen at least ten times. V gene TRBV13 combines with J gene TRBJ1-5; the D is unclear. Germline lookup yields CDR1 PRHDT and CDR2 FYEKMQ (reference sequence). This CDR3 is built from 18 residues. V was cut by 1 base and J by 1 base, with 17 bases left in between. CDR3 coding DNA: TGTGCCAGCAGCTTAGAAGGGATATCAGGAAAGAGCAATCAGCCCCAGCATTTT. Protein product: CASSLEGISGKSNQPQHF.

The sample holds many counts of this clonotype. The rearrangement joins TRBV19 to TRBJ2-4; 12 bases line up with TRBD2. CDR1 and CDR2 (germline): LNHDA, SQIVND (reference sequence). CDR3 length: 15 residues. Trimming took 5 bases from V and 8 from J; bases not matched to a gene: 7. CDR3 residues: CASSVTTSGSDIQYF. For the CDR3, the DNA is TGTGCCAGTAGTGTCACGACTAGCGGGAGCGACATTCAGTACTTC.

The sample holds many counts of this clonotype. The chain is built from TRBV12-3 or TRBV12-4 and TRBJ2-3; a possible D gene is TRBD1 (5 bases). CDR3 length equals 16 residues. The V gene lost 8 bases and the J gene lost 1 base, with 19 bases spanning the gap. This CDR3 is CASGSPAGSGTDTQYF. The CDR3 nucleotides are TGTGCCAGCGGGTCCCCGGCAGGGTCCGGCACAGATACGCAGTATTTT.

The CDR3 spells CASSYTGGTQETQYF. The CDR3 DNA follows: TGTGCCAGCAGTTACACAGGGGGCACCCAAGAGACCCAGTACTTC. The rearrangement joins TRBV6-5 to TRBJ2-5, with 9 bases matching TRBD1. Per the germline V gene, CDR1 is MNHEY and CDR2 is SVGAGI. The CDR3 contains 15 residues. V gave up 2 bases and J gave up 1 base; unmatched junction bases: 2.

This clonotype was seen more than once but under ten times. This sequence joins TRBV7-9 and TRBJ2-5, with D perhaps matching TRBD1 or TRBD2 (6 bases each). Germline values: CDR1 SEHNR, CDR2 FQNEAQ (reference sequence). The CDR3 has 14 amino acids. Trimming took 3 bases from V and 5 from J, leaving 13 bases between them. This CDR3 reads CASSFERGLETQYF. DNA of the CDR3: TGTGCCAGCAGCTTTGAACGGGGGCTGGAGACCCAGTACTTC.

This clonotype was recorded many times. The CDR3 here is CASSPGGSGELFF. CDR3 bases: TGTGCCAGCAGCCCCGGGGGGTCCGGGGAGCTGTTTTTT. The rearrangement uses TRBV7-9 and TRBJ2-2, with 7 bases that match TRBD2. The germline gives CDR1 SEHNR, CDR2 FQNEAQ (reference sequence). The ends lost 5 bases at V and 6 bases at J; junction bases unmatched: 3. The CDR3 extends over 13 amino acids.

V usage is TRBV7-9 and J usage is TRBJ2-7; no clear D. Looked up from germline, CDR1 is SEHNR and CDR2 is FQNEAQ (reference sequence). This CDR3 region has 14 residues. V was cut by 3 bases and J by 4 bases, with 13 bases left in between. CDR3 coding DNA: TGTGCCAGCAGCTTTAGAGGAGAACCTTACGAGCAGTACTTC. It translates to CASSFRGEPYEQYF.

CDR3 region: CASSFSGPAYEQYF. The CDR3 DNA reads TGTGCCAGCAGTTTTAGTGGCCCCGCCTACGAGCAGTACTTC. V usage is TRBV12-3 or TRBV12-4 and J usage is TRBJ2-7; unclear D gene. This CDR3 region has 14 residues. V lost 3 bases and J lost 2, with 11 bases in between.